Shown below are 17 T cell receptor beta chains from a single sample sequenced in a study of T cell responses to AZD1222 COVID-19 vaccine. Produced via immunoSEQ multiplex PCR; TCRdb's table is partial and in-frame only. Of about 91,000 clones in the sample, about 90% were seen once. The starting material was peripheral blood, obtained 28 days after the second AZD1222 dose. These TCRs come from an adult who received the AZD1222 COVID-19 vaccine.

The chain carries TRBV13 and TRBJ2-7; either TRBD1 or TRBD2 may fit D (5 bases each). With 0 bases removed from V and 0 bases from J, the gap between germline ends came to 9 bases. The CDR3 is made up of 15 amino acids. CDR1 is PRHDT and CDR2 is FYEKMQ in the germline V gene (reference sequence). In DNA, the CDR3 is TGTGCCAGCAGCTTAGGTTCAGGGAGCTCCTACGAGCAGTACTTC. Translating gives CASSLGSGSSYEQYF.

The chain is built from TRBV11-3 and TRBJ2-1; 10 nucleotides align to TRBD2. With V trimmed by 5 bases and J by 1 base, 2 bases remained unmatched. The CDR3 runs 15 residues. Germline loops: CDR1 SGHNT, CDR2 YENEEA. This CDR3 reads CASSLSGGSYNEQFF. CDR3 bases: TGTGCCAGCAGCCTTAGCGGGGGGTCCTACAATGAGCAGTTCTTC.

The V gene is TRBV6-5, the J gene TRBJ2-2; D ambiguous. CDR3 length: 13 amino acids. Trimming stripped 7 bases from V and 5 bases from J, with 11 bases between. In germline, CDR1 is MNHEY, CDR2 SVGAGI. DNA for the CDR3: TGTGCCAGCAACCCACAGAGAACCGGGGAGCTGTTTTTT. The encoded protein is CASNPQRTGELFF.

CDR3 nucleotides: TGTGCCAGCAGTTACTCCGACAGAGTAAATTCACCCCTCCACTTT. Translated, it gives CASSYSDRVNSPLHF. This chain joins TRBV6-5 and TRBJ1-6; TRBD1 is a possible D gene (5 bases). The CDR3 consists of 15 residues. Between the trimmed V and J ends, which lost 0 bases and 7 bases, there was a span of 10 bases. Germline-derived CDR1 and CDR2 are MNHEY and SVGAGI.

V gene TRBV7-2 combines with J gene TRBJ1-1, with TRBD1 matching 7 bases. Germline lookup yields CDR1 SGHTA and CDR2 FQGNSA. The CDR3 consists of 14 residues. With 5 bases clipped from V and 8 bases from J, the junction kept 11 bases outside the gene matches. The CDR3 DNA follows: TGTGCCAGCAGCGCGGGACAGCCTTCCCTCGAAGCTTTCTTT. Protein sequence: CASSAGQPSLEAFF.

The rearrangement links TRBV2 to TRBJ1-6, with D unresolved. CDR3 length: 16 amino acids. Germline CDR1 reads SNHLY; CDR2 reads FYNNEI. V was clipped by 4 bases and J by 3 bases, with 13 bases between them. In nucleotides, the CDR3 is TGTGCCAGCAGTGTGGGTTCGGGAAACTATAATTCACCCCTCCACTTT. It encodes CASSVGSGNYNSPLHF.

The rearrangement links TRBV13 to TRBJ1-2; 8 bases agree with TRBD1. Trimming took 3 bases from V and 3 from J; bases not matched to a gene: 6. This CDR3 contains 15 residues. From germline, CDR1 is PRHDT and CDR2 FYEKMQ (reference sequence). CDR3 loop: CASSLTGEPHYGYTF. In DNA, the CDR3 is TGTGCCAGCAGCTTGACAGGGGAACCCCACTATGGCTACACCTTC.

V and J are TRBV18 and TRBJ1-4; D gene unclear. Germline V lookup: CDR1 KGHSH, CDR2 LQKENI. Trimming stripped 2 bases from V and 1 base from J, with 5 bases between. This CDR3 contains 14 residues. The CDR3 loop reads CASSPGITNEKLFF. CDR3 coding DNA: TGTGCCAGCTCACCAGGGATAACTAATGAAAAACTGTTTTTT.

The CDR3 region is CASSQLRDSYGYTF. The DNA for the CDR3 is TGTGCCAGCAGCCAGCTCCGGGACAGCTATGGCTACACCTTC. V and J are TRBV5-5 and TRBJ1-2; TRBD1 matches at 7 bases. The CDR3 spans 14 residues. V lost 4 bases, J lost 4 bases, and 7 bases stayed unmatched. Germline V gives CDR1 SGHKS, CDR2 YYEKEE (reference sequence).

This clone was detected only once. The V call is TRBV7-8, the J call TRBJ2-1, with TRBD2 matching 7 bases. J gave up 5 bases and V 4 bases, and 14 bases lay outside the gene matches. The CDR3 has 17 residues. Germline values: CDR1 SGHVS, CDR2 FQNEAQ. DNA of the CDR3: TGTGCCAGCAGCTACCCGCGGGCCCAGCGGGGAAACAATGAGCAGTTCTTC. As protein: CASSYPRAQRGNNEQFF.

The chain links TRBV7-3 to TRBJ2-1; D not certain. This CDR3 has 13 residues. Trimming removed 0 bases at V and 6 bases at J, with 6 bases between. Germline V gene sequence: CDR1 SGHTA, CDR2 FQGTGA. This CDR3 reads CASSLTVGNEQFF. CDR3 coding DNA: TGTGCCAGCAGCTTAACGGTAGGCAATGAGCAGTTCTTC.

The rearrangement links TRBV19 to TRBJ2-1, with D perhaps TRBD1 or TRBD2 (6 bases each). V was pared by 5 bases and J by 2 bases, with 19 bases between. CDR3 size: 17 residues. Per the germline V gene, CDR1 is LNHDA and CDR2 is SQIVND (reference sequence). The CDR3: CASSEVYGGEAYNEQFF. The CDR3 DNA is TGTGCCAGTAGTGAGGTGTACGGGGGCGAAGCCTACAATGAGCAGTTCTTC.

The chain combines TRBV18 with TRBJ1-1; D gene unclear. The CDR3 covers 15 residues. The germline gives CDR1 KGHSH, CDR2 LQKENI. Trimming took 2 bases from V and 2 from J, leaving 12 bases between them. CDR3 loop: CASSPNAGLNTEAFF. As DNA, the CDR3 is TGTGCCAGCTCACCAAACGCCGGGCTCAACACTGAAGCTTTCTTT.

The chain joins TRBV6-5 to TRBJ2-3; 7 bases agree with TRBD1. Germline CDR1 and CDR2: MNHEY and SVGAGI. The CDR3 consists of 14 residues. J lost 4 bases, V lost 6 bases, and 7 bases had no gene match. The CDR3: CASSPRQGADTQYF. CDR3 coding DNA: TGTGCCAGCAGCCCCAGACAGGGCGCAGATACGCAGTATTTT.

This rearrangement joins TRBV10-2 to TRBJ1-2; tentatively, D is TRBD1 (6 bases). In germline, CDR1 is WSHSY, CDR2 SAAADI. The germline V and J ends were trimmed by 3 bases and 8 bases, with 10 bases remaining between them. This CDR3 has 12 amino acids. Here the CDR3 DNA reads TGCGCCAGCAGTGAACCCCAGGGGGGCTACACCTTC. This sequence encodes CASSEPQGGYTF.

The rearrangement uses TRBV15 and TRBJ2-7; the D gene is possibly TRBD1 (6 bases). The CDR3 loop spans 15 amino acids. CDR1 and CDR2 (germline): LNHNV, YYDKDF (reference sequence). V lost 5 bases and J lost 2, with 16 bases in between. CDR3 in amino acids: CATSLQTGITYEQYF. The CDR3 DNA is TGTGCCACCAGCCTACAGACAGGTATTACCTACGAGCAGTACTTC.

The J gene is TRBJ1-2, the V gene TRBV5-4; 9 positions match TRBD1. Germline assignment: CDR1 SGHNT and CDR2 YYREEE (reference sequence). Germline trimming cut 4 bases from V and 4 bases from J; bases unmatched to any gene: 8. This CDR3 has 15 amino acids. CDR3 DNA sequence: TGTGCCAGCAGCCTACGACAGGGGGAGACCTATGGCTACACCTTC. Its protein is CASSLRQGETYGYTF.